These 24 T cell receptor beta chains came from one sample sequenced in a study of T cells in Graves' hyperthyroidism and ophthalmopathy (dated by TCRdb to between 2017 and 2020). The library was produced with multiplex PCR. Sequencing was performed on an Illumina HiSeq 2000. TCR beta CDR3 regions were amplified from RNA transcripts. A first-round RT-PCR of the TCR CDR3 used the HTBI primer set with the Qiagen OneStep RT-PCR kit. Starting from the raw public reads, TCRdb applied fastp trimming at Q25, assembled clones with MiXCR and retained in-frame beta chains. Every distinct CDR3 protein forms one entry, paired with its most common genes and DNA. This sample gives 700,000 or so distinct CDR3 sequences in total; about a sixth of them show up just once. Roughly 8% of the sample goes to the ten largest clones. The sequenced material came from blood. The receptors were gathered from a man aged 18 to 29 with Graves' hyperthyroidism.

The chain links TRBV6-2 or TRBV6-3 to TRBJ1-1, with 8 bases identical to TRBD1. Trimming at V came to 2 bases and at J to 3 bases, leaving 2 bases not matched to a gene. Germline CDR1 reads MNHEY; CDR2 reads SVGEGT. The CDR3 contains 14 residues. The CDR3, as DNA: TGTGCCAGCAGTTACGCAGGGGGCCACACTGAAGCTTTCTTT. Translation: CASSYAGGHTEAFF.

This clonotype was found a few times. This chain joins TRBV19 and TRBJ1-2; D is perhaps TRBD1 (5 bases). The ends were cut back, 2 bases at V and 4 bases at J, with 14 bases in the middle. Germline V gene lookup returns CDR1 LNHDA and CDR2 SQIVND (reference sequence). This CDR3 has 15 residues. The CDR3: CASSINMGQFYGYTF. The DNA for the CDR3 is TGTGCCAGTAGTATAAACATGGGGCAGTTCTATGGCTACACCTTC.

This clonotype was recorded a few times. The chain recombines TRBV7-2 with TRBJ1-2, with TRBD1 matching over 7 bases. CDR3 length: 15 residues. Germline loops: CDR1 SGHTA, CDR2 FQGNSA. V was pared by 5 bases and J by 4 bases, with 10 bases of the junction left unmatched. CDR3 in DNA: TGTGCCAGCAGCCCGACAGGGAGCCACTCCTATGGCTACACCTTC. This codes for CASSPTGSHSYGYTF.

The table lists this clonotype with a few counts. Germline is not matched at one junction end, which may reflect a read error. This chain links TRBV4-2 with TRBJ2-3; D not resolved. This CDR3 spans 15 amino acids. Germline V gene sequence: CDR1 LGHNA, CDR2 YNFKEQ. CDR3 residues: CASSQSSRKTDTQYF. CDR3 DNA sequence: TGTGCCAGCAGCCAATCGTCACGGAAAACAGATACACAGTATTTT.

This clonotype was seen a handful of times. A read error may explain this, as a much larger clone is one base away. This sequence joins TRBV2 and TRBJ2-3, with 9 bases matching TRBD2. The CDR3 spans 18 residues. Germline loops: CDR1 SNHLY, CDR2 FYNNEI. CDR3 nucleotide sequence: TGTGCCAGCAGTGGGGTAGAGCGGGAGGATGGAGGCACAGATGCGCAGTATTTT. Translation: CASSGVEREDGGTDAQYF.

This clonotype was counted at least ten times. In DNA form, the CDR3 reads TGTGCCAGCGGTCCGGGACAGGCAAAAAACATTCAGTACTTC. Its translation: CASGPGQAKNIQYF. The chain has TRBV28 and TRBJ2-4; TRBD1 matches 8 bases. Germline V gene sequence: CDR1 MDHEN, CDR2 SYDVKM. The length of the CDR3 is 14 residues. The V and J ends lost 8 bases and 4 bases, in that order; junction bases with no gene match: 7.

This clonotype occurred many times. The chain employs TRBV7-9 and TRBJ2-7, with no clear D. The CDR3 loop spans 14 amino acids. Germline assignment: CDR1 SEHNR and CDR2 FQNEAQ (reference sequence). V was trimmed by 5 bases and J by 3 bases, leaving 14 bases between them. The CDR3 loop reads CASSASYRNYEQYF. CDR3 coding DNA: TGTGCCAGCAGCGCCTCCTATCGTAACTACGAGCAGTACTTC.

The chain employs TRBV29-1 and TRBJ1-2, with TRBD1 matching 10 bases. The CDR3 sequence is 13 residues long. V lost 7 bases to trimming and J lost 8 bases; unmatched junction nucleotides: 10. The germline V gene has CDR1 SQVTM and CDR2 ANQGSEA. Here the CDR3 DNA reads TGCAGCGCAACATTCGACAGGGGGCGAGGCTACACCTTC. It translates to CSATFDRGRGYTF.

The chain joins TRBV2 to TRBJ1-3; no clear D gene. Germline values: CDR1 SNHLY, CDR2 FYNNEI. Between the trimmed V and J ends, which lost 7 bases and 5 bases, there was a span of 9 bases. This CDR3 has 12 residues. DNA of the CDR3: TGTGCCAGCACCGAAGGGAGAAACACCATATATTTT. Translation: CASTEGRNTIYF.

This clonotype was seen a handful of times. A much larger clonotype is one base distant, so this may be a read error. The V and J genes are TRBV28 and TRBJ2-3; D is unclear. V was pared by 2 bases and J by 3 bases, with 12 bases between. The CDR3 is 15 residues long. Per the germline V gene, CDR1 is MDHEN and CDR2 is SYDVKM. CDR3 in DNA: TGTGCCAGCAGTTTAAGATTCCCTTTGACAGATACGCAGTATTTT. Protein product: CASSLRFPLTDTQYF.

This clonotype was recorded many times. This chain connects TRBV27 to TRBJ1-1; TRBD1 agrees at 9 bases. Per germline, CDR1 MNHEY and CDR2 SMNVEV (reference sequence). This CDR3 spans 15 amino acids. Trimming cost V 5 bases and J 5 bases; bases outside gene matches: 9. CDR3 bases: TGTGCCAGCAGTGAAGTAACAGGGGGCTTTACTGAAGCTTTCTTT. Its protein product is CASSEVTGGFTEAFF.

This clonotype occurred many times. This rearrangement joins TRBV27 to TRBJ2-7; 9 bases match TRBD1. Germline CDR1 MNHEY, CDR2 SMNVEV (reference sequence). The CDR3 sequence is 15 residues long. The J segment lost 4 bases and the V segment lost 3 bases, leaving 7 bases of the junction unmatched. CDR3 DNA sequence: TGTGCCAGCAGTTTCCTGGGACAGGGATCTTACGAGCAGTACTTC. As protein: CASSFLGQGSYEQYF.

This clonotype was observed a handful of times. The V call is TRBV6-2 or TRBV6-3, the J call TRBJ2-2; TRBD1 might be the D (6 bases). Germline CDR1 reads MNHEY; CDR2 reads SVGEGT. This CDR3 region has 15 residues. V lost 4 bases to trimming and J lost 2 bases, with 11 bases between them. CDR3 protein: CASSWVGTNTGELFF. The CDR3 DNA reads as TGTGCCAGCAGTTGGGTCGGGACAAACACCGGGGAGCTGTTTTTT.

There are many counts of this clonotype. The rearrangement links TRBV20-1 to TRBJ1-1, with D maybe TRBD1 (5 bases). CDR3 length equals 14 residues. V gave up 6 bases and J gave up 8 bases, with 22 bases separating them. Germline values: CDR1 DFQATT, CDR2 SNEGSKA (reference sequence). This CDR3 is CSANGIPTGPEAFF. As DNA, the CDR3 is TGCAGTGCAAACGGTATTCCGACGGGGCCCGAAGCTTTCTTT.

This clonotype was seen ten or more times. The V and J genes are TRBV27 and TRBJ1-1; D unclear. This CDR3 comprises 14 residues. Trimming took 3 bases from V and 3 from J, leaving 11 bases between them. CDR1 and CDR2 from the germline V gene are MNHEY and SMNVEV (reference sequence). In nucleotides, the CDR3 is TGTGCCAGCAGTTTGGGAGGGTCCTACACTGAAGCTTTCTTT. Protein sequence: CASSLGGSYTEAFF.

This chain joins TRBV28 and TRBJ1-6; 8 positions match TRBD1. After removal of 6 bases from V and 9 bases from J, the junction contained 7 bases not matched to a gene. The germline V gene has CDR1 MDHEN and CDR2 SYDVKM. CDR3 length: 14 residues. The DNA of the CDR3 is TGTGCCAGCAGCACGGGACAGGCGGTTTCACCCCTCCACTTT. This gives the protein CASSTGQAVSPLHF.

This clonotype was recorded many times. The rearrangement uses TRBV24-1 and TRBJ2-7, with a possible D match to TRBD1 (6 bases). CDR1 is KGHDR and CDR2 is SFDVKD in the germline V gene. The CDR3 has 15 amino acids. V was clipped by 9 bases and J by 3 bases, with 20 bases between them. The CDR3 nucleotides read TGTGCCACCCAACTTCAGGGACAAGACCGCTACGAGCAGTACTTC. It is translated as CATQLQGQDRYEQYF.

In regard to this clonotype: Germline and junction disagree at one end, which may indicate a read error. The genes are TRBV10-3 and TRBJ2-7, with D unclear. Germline V gene data show CDR1 as ENHRY and CDR2 as SYGVKD. The CDR3 consists of 16 residues. DNA of the CDR3: TGTGCCATCAGTGTTAAGGAAGACATTCTCTCCGACGAGCAGTACTTC. Protein product: CAISVKEDILSDEQYF.

V gene TRBV24-1 combines with J gene TRBJ1-1; D remains unclear. CDR3 size: 13 residues. Germline V gene data show CDR1 as KGHDR and CDR2 as SFDVKD. The V end was cut by 7 bases, the J end by 0 bases, with 8 bases between. CDR3 in DNA: TGTGCCACCAGGCCACGGATGAACACTGAAGCTTTCTTT. It translates to CATRPRMNTEAFF.

This clonotype occurred many times. V gene TRBV2 combines with J gene TRBJ1-1; D might be TRBD1 (5 bases). The length of the CDR3 is 13 residues. The V and J ends lost 5 bases and 4 bases respectively, with 11 bases between them. Germline V lookup: CDR1 SNHLY, CDR2 FYNNEI. CDR3 DNA sequence: TGTGCCAGCAGTAAAGGGGTAGGCACTGAAGCTTTCTTT. Translated, it gives CASSKGVGTEAFF.

The sample holds a few counts of this clonotype. At one end, the junction sequence differs from germline, possibly due to a read error. The chain couples TRBV28 to TRBJ2-3; weak D call: TRBD1 (5 bases). Germline V lookup: CDR1 MDHEN, CDR2 SYDVKM. This CDR3 is 13 amino acids long. The CDR3 region is CASTSQGTDTQYF. For the CDR3, the DNA is TGTGCCAGCACCTCGCAGGGCACAGATACGCAATATTTT.

J is TRBJ1-1 and V is TRBV6-2 or TRBV6-3; 7 nucleotides line up with TRBD1. There are 14 residues in the CDR3. In germline, CDR1 is MNHEY, CDR2 SVGEGT. Unmatched junction bases numbered 3, after V lost 2 bases and J lost 3 bases. The CDR3 is CASSYTGADTEAFF. In DNA form, the CDR3 reads TGTGCCAGCAGTTACACAGGGGCGGACACTGAAGCTTTCTTT.

This sequence joins TRBV28 and TRBJ2-7; 9 bases map to TRBD2. The length of the CDR3 is 15 residues. J gave up 7 bases and V 5 bases, and 12 bases lay outside the gene matches. Per germline, CDR1 MDHEN and CDR2 SYDVKM. The CDR3 bases are TGTGCCAGCAGTGAAAAGGTAGCGGGAGCGGATGAGCAGTACTTC. This sequence encodes CASSEKVAGADEQYF.

The J gene is TRBJ2-1, the V gene TRBV20-1, with a weak D call TRBD2 (7 bases). The CDR3 is 15 amino acids. V was pared by 1 base and J by 8 bases, with 18 bases between. Germline CDR1 DFQATT, CDR2 SNEGSKA (reference sequence). CDR3 sequence reads: CSARVSRGAMYEQFF. The CDR3 DNA reads as TGCAGTGCTAGAGTTAGTCGGGGGGCGATGTATGAGCAGTTCTTC.